These 22 T cell receptor beta chains were all obtained from the same sample, sequenced in a study of T cells after yellow fever vaccination. TCRdb passed the 5' RACE reads through MiXCR, listing each CDR3 protein once. The table records a few hundred thousand distinct CDR3 sequences, about 19% of them present only once. The sample consisted of PBMCs, taken 15 days after the yellow fever booster vaccination. Receptors originate from a man aged 25 to 45 who received the YFV17D yellow fever vaccine.

A few counts support this clonotype. The chain combines TRBV4-3 with TRBJ2-7, with 13 bases matching TRBD2. J lost 3 bases, V lost 1 base, and 3 bases had no gene match. The CDR3 spans 16 residues. The germline V gene encodes CDR1 LGHNA and CDR2 YSLEER. The CDR3 loop is CASSQAWTSGSYEQYF. CDR3 nucleotides: TGCGCCAGCAGCCAAGCCTGGACTAGCGGGAGCTACGAGCAGTACTTC.

This clonotype showed up just a few times. V is TRBV5-1 and J is TRBJ1-2; D might be TRBD1 (5 bases). Germline CDR1 reads SGHRS; CDR2 reads YFSETQ. CDR3 size: 14 residues. The V end lost 3 bases, the J end lost 7 bases, and 16 bases lay between the germline ends. DNA for the CDR3: TGCGCCAGCAGCTCGAGAATCGGGGACGGTGGCTACACCTTC. The encoded protein is CASSSRIGDGGYTF.

The chain combines TRBV30 with TRBJ2-5; D may be TRBD2 (5 bases). CDR3 size: 13 residues. Trimming removed 0 bases at V and 3 bases at J, with 8 bases between. Germline-derived CDR1 and CDR2 are GTSNPN and SVGIG (reference sequence). The CDR3: CAWSVVGEETQYF. DNA for the CDR3: TGTGCCTGGAGTGTAGTGGGAGAAGAGACCCAGTACTTC.

This chain connects TRBV2 to TRBJ2-1; TRBD2 agrees at 7 bases. The CDR3 extends over 14 amino acids. Trimming took 6 bases from V and 9 from J; bases not matched to a gene: 11. Germline assignment: CDR1 SNHLY and CDR2 FYNNEI. The CDR3 loop reads CASSGDLTSTEQFF. CDR3 in DNA: TGTGCCAGCAGCGGGGACTTGACTAGCACTGAGCAGTTCTTC.

The chain carries TRBV25-1 and TRBJ2-5, with TRBD2 matching over 7 bases. After removal of 3 bases from V and 5 bases from J, the junction contained 9 bases not matched to a gene. CDR1 MGHDK and CDR2 SYGVNS come from the germline V gene. This CDR3 comprises 15 residues. In DNA, the CDR3 is TGTGCCAGCAGTGATTTGGCGGGAGTTGGGGAGACCCAGTACTTC. Translating it yields CASSDLAGVGETQYF.

A few counts support this clonotype. This rearrangement joins TRBV29-1 to TRBJ1-5; D not resolved. Germline V gene lookup returns CDR1 SQVTM and CDR2 ANQGSEA. CDR3 length: 13 residues. Trimming removed 4 bases from V and 0 bases from J, with 7 bases in between. CDR3 DNA sequence: TGCAGCGTTGGGGCAGATAGCAATCAGCCCCAGCATTTT. Translating it yields CSVGADSNQPQHF.

This chain joins TRBV19 and TRBJ1-6; D call uncertain. Germline CDR1 reads LNHDA; CDR2 reads SQIVND (reference sequence). The CDR3 is 16 residues long. The ends were cut back, 2 bases at V and 7 bases at J, with 15 bases in the middle. The CDR3 coding sequence is TGTGCCAGTAGTATATCCTTGACCGGGTCGAATTCACCCCTCCACTTT. It specifies CASSISLTGSNSPLHF.

This clonotype has more than one count but fewer than ten. The V gene is TRBV6-1, the J gene TRBJ2-1; 7 nucleotides agree with TRBD1. J gave up 2 bases and V 5 bases, and 6 bases lay outside the gene matches. The CDR3 extends over 15 amino acids. Germline V gene lookup returns CDR1 MNHNS and CDR2 SASEGT. The CDR3 here is CASSPSQGAYNEQFF. The CDR3 region has the DNA TGTGCCAGCAGTCCCAGCCAGGGGGCCTACAATGAGCAGTTCTTC.

DNA for the CDR3: TGCGCCAGCAGCTTGACCGGGACTAGCCTCTACAATGAGCAGTTCTTC. Protein sequence: CASSLTGTSLYNEQFF. The rearrangement uses TRBV5-1 and TRBJ2-1; the match to TRBD2 covers 9 bases. The length of the CDR3 is 16 residues. Unmatched junction bases numbered 5, after V lost 1 base and J lost 3 bases. Per germline, CDR1 SGHRS and CDR2 YFSETQ.

This clonotype was observed a handful of times. This chain links TRBV19 with TRBJ2-7; maybe TRBD2 (6 bases). Germline V lookup: CDR1 LNHDA, CDR2 SQIVND (reference sequence). The CDR3 length is 14 residues. The ends were cut back, 3 bases at V and 1 base at J, with 10 bases in the middle. CDR3 protein: CASSIGGTSYEQYF. The CDR3 DNA follows: TGTGCCAGTAGTATTGGCGGGACTTCCTACGAGCAGTACTTC.

The chain has TRBV19 and TRBJ1-1, with D tentatively TRBD1 (6 bases). The V and J ends lost 5 bases and 11 bases respectively, with 21 bases between them. Looked up from germline, CDR1 is LNHDA and CDR2 is SQIVND (reference sequence). The CDR3 loop spans 14 amino acids. CDR3 sequence: CASSPDRDTLRAFF. The CDR3, as DNA: TGTGCCAGTAGTCCCGACCGGGACACTCTACGGGCTTTCTTT.

The chain has TRBV5-4 and TRBJ2-1, with D unclear. Trimming stripped 0 bases from V and 9 bases from J, with 10 bases between. Germline assignment: CDR1 SGHNT and CDR2 YYREEE (reference sequence). The CDR3 is 13 residues long. Here the CDR3 DNA reads TGTGCCAGCAGCTTGGTGGCGATGAGTGAGCAGTTCTTC. Translation: CASSLVAMSEQFF. The full variable domain, rest sourced from reference TRBV5-4 and TRBJ2-1, is ETGVTQSPTHLIKTRGQQVTLRCSSQSGHNTVSWYQQALGQGPQFIFQYYREEENGRGNFPPRFSGLQFPNYSSELNVNALELDDSALYLCASSLVAMSEQFFGPGTRLTVL.

The rearrangement links TRBV6-2 or TRBV6-3 to TRBJ1-3; a possible D gene is TRBD1 (6 bases). V gave up 6 bases and J gave up 0 bases, with 21 bases separating them. Per germline, CDR1 MNHEY and CDR2 SVGEGT. CDR3 size: 18 residues. In nucleotides, the CDR3 is TGTGCCAGCAGACCGGGACACTTAATATTTTCCTCTGGAAACACCATATATTTT. Encoded protein: CASRPGHLIFSSGNTIYF.

This clonotype was observed a few times. The V call is TRBV20-1, the J call TRBJ1-3, with D uncertain. V was cut by 3 bases and J by 0 bases, with 12 bases left in between. CDR1 and CDR2 (germline): DFQATT, SNEGSKA (reference sequence). This CDR3 comprises 15 residues. CDR3 amino acids: CSARVGGLSGNTIYF. Written as DNA, the CDR3 is TGCAGTGCTAGGGTCGGTGGGCTCTCTGGAAACACCATATATTTT.

This chain uses TRBV28 with TRBJ1-5; D is unresolved. CDR3 length equals 12 residues. Trimming removed 3 bases from V and 5 bases from J, with 5 bases in between. CDR1 MDHEN and CDR2 SYDVKM come from the germline V gene. CDR3 in DNA: TGTGCCAGCAGTTTGTCCCATCAGCCCCAGCATTTT. Protein sequence: CASSLSHQPQHF.

This clonotype was observed a few times. The rearrangement links TRBV5-6 to TRBJ2-7; 7 bases fit TRBD2. The J segment lost 5 bases and the V segment lost 4 bases, leaving 9 bases of the junction unmatched. This CDR3 spans 14 amino acids. CDR1 is SGHDT, CDR2 YYEEEE, per germline. DNA for the CDR3: TGTGCCAGCAGCCGTGGCGGGAGTAGCGACGAGCAGTACTTC. Translated: CASSRGGSSDEQYF.

This clonotype was recorded a few times. This rearrangement joins TRBV14 to TRBJ2-3; 7 positions agree with TRBD2. Germline V gives CDR1 SGHDN, CDR2 FVKESK. CDR3 length: 16 residues. The junction had 8 bases not matched to a gene; V was cut back by 3 bases and J by 2 bases. CDR3 sequence: CASSHSSGGSTDTQYF. Written as DNA, the CDR3 is TGTGCCAGCAGCCATTCATCGGGAGGTTCCACAGATACGCAGTATTTT.

V gene TRBV10-3 combines with J gene TRBJ1-1; 9 positions match TRBD1. Per germline, CDR1 ENHRY and CDR2 SYGVKD. The ends lost 6 bases at V and 4 bases at J; junction bases unmatched: 0. CDR3 length: 12 residues. The CDR3 reads CAIRGQGTEAFF. CDR3 sequence (DNA): TGTGCCATCAGGGGACAGGGCACTGAAGCTTTCTTT.

The chain combines TRBV29-1 with TRBJ1-1; weak D call: TRBD1 (5 bases). The CDR3 is made up of 12 amino acids. Germline lookup yields CDR1 SQVTM and CDR2 ANQGSEA. Trimming stripped 7 bases from V and 6 bases from J, with 15 bases between. This CDR3 reads CSAGPRVSEAFF. In DNA, the CDR3 is TGCAGCGCGGGACCCAGGGTTTCTGAAGCTTTCTTT.

This clonotype was recorded a few times. This sequence joins TRBV6-2 or TRBV6-3 and TRBJ2-3; TRBD1 matches 7 bases. Germline-derived CDR1 and CDR2 are MNHEY and SVGEGT. This CDR3 is 13 amino acids long. The trim removed 6 bases at V and 5 bases at J, leaving 5 bases unmatched. CDR3 nucleotides: TGTGCCAGCAGCGACAGGGTGGGAGATACGCAGTATTTT. Protein: CASSDRVGDTQYF.

The chain couples TRBV5-1 to TRBJ2-1; D possibly corresponds to TRBD1 (6 bases). V lost 4 bases and J lost 4, with 9 bases in between. Per germline, CDR1 SGHRS and CDR2 YFSETQ. The CDR3 runs 13 residues. CDR3 nucleotides: TGCGCCAGCAGCAGGGACATTTACAATGAGCAGTTCTTC. Encoded protein: CASSRDIYNEQFF.

The V call is TRBV5-1, the J call TRBJ2-5, with D perhaps being TRBD1 or TRBD2 (5 bases each). Per germline, CDR1 SGHRS and CDR2 YFSETQ. The CDR3 is 14 residues long. V gave up 0 bases and J gave up 8 bases, with 14 bases separating them. In DNA form, the CDR3 reads TGCGCCAGCAGCTTGGAGGGGTCAGGGAGCACCCAGTACTTC. As protein: CASSLEGSGSTQYF.